One and the same sample provided the 25 T cell receptor beta chains below, sequenced in a study of OX40 agonist ivuxolimab in advanced cancers. Method: immunoSEQ multiplex PCR; TCRdb's copy keeps in-frame clones and lacks some. The profile shows around 81,000 clones, around 87% of them singletons. The sample was CD4+ or CD8+ T cells sorted from blood, taken in a trial of the OX40 agonist ivuxolimab. Source of these receptors: an adult with an advanced solid tumor such as melanoma, head and neck, liver or kidney cancer.

The rearrangement uses TRBV28 and TRBJ1-4; 10 bases map to TRBD1. Per the germline V gene, CDR1 is MDHEN and CDR2 is SYDVKM. CDR3 size: 15 residues. J lost 7 bases, V lost 4 bases, and 6 bases had no gene match. The CDR3 region has the DNA TGTGCCAGCAGTTATCGGGGACAGGGGACTGAAAAACTGTTTTTT. Its translation is CASSYRGQGTEKLFF.

J is TRBJ1-1 and V is TRBV5-1; TRBD1 matches at 7 bases. From germline, CDR1 is SGHRS and CDR2 YFSETQ. Trimming at V came to 4 bases and at J to 8 bases, leaving 2 bases not matched to a gene. The CDR3 has 11 residues. CDR3 loop: CASSRDREAFF. CDR3 DNA sequence: TGCGCCAGCAGCAGGGACAGAGAAGCTTTCTTT.

The rearrangement uses TRBV21-1 and TRBJ2-7; TRBD2 reflects the table's D call only, with no check against the DNA. TRBV21-1 is shown as a pseudogene. The CDR3 has 16 residues. The CDR3 DNA sequence: TGTGCCAGCAGCAAAGATCGGAGCGGGCCGAGATACGAGCAGTACTTC. Protein: CASSKDRSGPRYEQYF.

The CDR3 loop is CASSLPPPDTQYF. The CDR3 coding sequence is TGCGCCAGCAGCTTGCCCCCCCCAGATACGCAGTATTTT. V usage is TRBV5-1 and J usage is TRBJ2-3; D remains unclear. CDR3 length equals 13 residues. Germline-derived CDR1 and CDR2 are SGHRS and YFSETQ. V lost 1 base, J lost 4 bases, and 7 bases lay in between.

V gene TRBV19 combines with J gene TRBJ1-2; TRBD1 aligns across 9 bases. V shed 3 bases, J shed 8 bases, and the junction held 7 bases outside the gene matches. This CDR3 region has 14 residues. CDR1 and CDR2 from the germline V gene are LNHDA and SQIVND (reference sequence). CDR3 DNA: TGTGCCAGTAGTATCCTCGGGACAGGGTACGGCTACACCTTC. Translation: CASSILGTGYGYTF. Complete variable domain (other parts from reference TRBV19 and TRBJ1-2): DGGITQSPKYLFRKEGQNVTLSCEQNLNHDAMYWYRQDPGQGLRLIYYSQIVNDFQKGDIAEGYSVSREKKESFPLTVTSAQKNPTAFYLCASSILGTGYGYTFGSGTRLTVV.

The chain uses TRBV7-9 and TRBJ2-1; 9 bases match TRBD2. V dropped 1 base and J dropped 9; count of bases not matched to a gene: 7. The CDR3 is 15 residues long. Per the germline V gene, CDR1 is SEHNR and CDR2 is FQNEAQ (reference sequence). CDR3 nucleotides: TGTGCCAGCAGCTTAGAGGGGATAGCGGGAGTTGAGCAGTTCTTC. Amino acids: CASSLEGIAGVEQFF.

The chain couples TRBV28 to TRBJ2-3; D is uncertain. Germline loops: CDR1 MDHEN, CDR2 SYDVKM. V lost 8 bases, J lost 4 bases, and 10 bases lay in between. The CDR3 loop spans 12 amino acids. The CDR3 sequence: CASFTAADTQYF. The CDR3 DNA reads as TGTGCCAGCTTCACGGCGGCAGATACGCAGTATTTT. The whole variable domain, filled in from reference TRBV28 and TRBJ2-3, reads DVKVTQSSRYLVKRTGEKVFLECVQDMDHENMFWYRQDPGLGLRLIYFSYDVKMKEKGDIPEGYSVSREKKERFSLILESASTNQTSMYLCASFTAADTQYFGPGTRLTVL.

This chain connects TRBV5-4 to TRBJ1-4; 9 nucleotides match TRBD1. Germline CDR1 and CDR2: SGHNT and YYREEE (reference sequence). Trimming at V came to 0 bases and at J to 7 bases, leaving 7 bases not matched to a gene. The CDR3 runs 16 residues. This chain's CDR3 is CASSLGSDRGSEKLFF. CDR3 nucleotides: TGTGCCAGCAGCTTGGGGTCGGACAGGGGAAGTGAAAAACTGTTTTTT.

This clone occurred a few times. This sequence joins TRBV23-1 and TRBJ2-5; a possible D gene is TRBD1 (6 bases). TRBV23-1 qualifies as an ORF whose function is uncertain. Trimming shortened V by 0 bases and J by 10 bases, and 21 bases separated the two germline ends. This CDR3 spans 16 amino acids. The CDR3 DNA reads as TGCGCCAGCAGTCAATCACACAGGGCCCGAATAGGTAGCCAGTACTTC. This translates into CASSQSHRARIGSQYF.

DNA of the CDR3: TGTGCCTGGAGCGATGACAGGGGGAACACTGAAGCTTTCTTT. Residues: CAWSDDRGNTEAFF. V and J are TRBV30 and TRBJ1-1; 8 bases match TRBD1. Germline assignment: CDR1 GTSNPN and CDR2 SVGIG (reference sequence). The J segment lost 1 base and the V segment lost 3 bases, leaving 4 bases of the junction unmatched. CDR3 size: 14 residues. Full variable domain (missing parts from reference TRBV30 and TRBJ1-1): SQTIHQWPATLVQPVGSPLSLECTVEGTSNPNLYWYRQAAGRGLQLLFYSVGIGQISSEVPQNLSASRPQDRQFILSSKKLLLSDSGFYLCAWSDDRGNTEAFFGQGTRLTVV.

The J gene is TRBJ2-7, the V gene TRBV2; the match to TRBD1 covers 8 bases. Germline values: CDR1 SNHLY, CDR2 FYNNEI. This CDR3 has 13 amino acids. The trim removed 6 bases at V and 6 bases at J, leaving 7 bases unmatched. As DNA, the CDR3 is TGTGCCAGCAGAAGGAATACAGGGGGCGAGCAGTACTTC. Translating gives CASRRNTGGEQYF.

J is TRBJ1-2 and V is TRBV18, with D unresolved. Trimming removed 0 bases from V and 0 bases from J, with 11 bases in between. Germline CDR1 KGHSH, CDR2 LQKENI. This CDR3 is 16 amino acids long. The CDR3 DNA reads TGTGCCAGCTCACCACCGAGGGAGGGAGCTAACTATGGCTACACCTTC. Its translation: CASSPPREGANYGYTF.

The chain is built from TRBV27 and TRBJ2-7, with a possible D match to TRBD1 (6 bases). Deletions cut 5 bases from V and 2 bases from J, with 19 bases between. The CDR3 is made up of 16 amino acids. CDR1 MNHEY and CDR2 SMNVEV come from the germline V gene (reference sequence). The CDR3 nucleotides read TGTGCCAGCAGTCTCAGGGGAACGCAGGGAGCCTACGAGCAGTACTTC. Amino acids: CASSLRGTQGAYEQYF.

The J gene is TRBJ2-1, the V gene TRBV4-2; maybe TRBD2 (6 bases). Germline V gene sequence: CDR1 LGHNA, CDR2 YNFKEQ. This CDR3 is 19 amino acids long. Trimming took 4 bases from V and 2 from J, leaving 24 bases between them. This chain's CDR3 is CASSPRGRVNDWAYNEQFF. The DNA of the CDR3 is TGTGCCAGCAGCCCGCGGGGACGAGTCAATGACTGGGCCTACAATGAGCAGTTCTTC.

The chain has TRBV6-6 and TRBJ1-4, with a weak D call TRBD1 (5 bases). Germline V gene sequence: CDR1 MNHNY, CDR2 SVGAGI (reference sequence). V was cut by 5 bases and J by 2 bases, with 12 bases left in between. The length of the CDR3 is 15 residues. CDR3 sequence reads: CASSTSGTTNEKLFF. CDR3 DNA sequence: TGTGCCAGCAGTACCTCAGGGACCACTAATGAAAAACTGTTTTTT.

The rearrangement joins TRBV19 to TRBJ2-5, with 9 bases fitting TRBD1. The J call may not be correct, given that the DNA end is closer to TRBJ2-7. The germline gives CDR1 LNHDA, CDR2 SQIVND (reference sequence). The CDR3 is made up of 15 amino acids. CDR3 bases: TGTGCCACCAACAAGAGGTCGGGACAGGGATACGAGCAGTACTTC. Protein: CATNKRSGQGYEQYF.

Remarks on this clone: This same CDR3 is encoded by further DNA sequences in the sample. V and J are TRBV14 and TRBJ2-5; D remains ambiguous. Germline-derived CDR1 and CDR2 are SGHDN and FVKESK. The CDR3 contains 11 residues. V was cut by 4 bases and J by 1 base, with 1 base left in between. The CDR3 DNA reads as TGTGCCAGCAGCCTCCAAGAGACCCAGTACTTC. Translating gives CASSLQETQYF.

The chain has TRBV6-1 and TRBJ2-7; 9 nucleotides align to TRBD2. The CDR3 is 14 residues long. V dropped 4 bases and J dropped 7; count of bases not matched to a gene: 8. Germline V gene sequence: CDR1 MNHNS, CDR2 SASEGT. CDR3 protein: CASSVSGSVTEQYF. CDR3 DNA: TGTGCCAGCAGTGTTAGCGGGAGCGTTACGGAGCAGTACTTC.

The rearrangement joins TRBV4-1 to TRBJ1-3; possibly TRBD1 for D (5 bases). V was cut by 3 bases and J by 6 bases, with 15 bases left in between. The CDR3 runs to 15 residues. Germline V gene data show CDR1 as MGHRA and CDR2 as YSYEKL. CDR3 nucleotides: TGCGCCAGCAGCCACCAAGGGGCCAGAATAAACACCATATATTTT. This gives the protein CASSHQGARINTIYF.

Details on this clone: Other DNA sequences in this sample translate to the same CDR3. In DNA form, the CDR3 reads TGCGCCAGCAGCTTGGGTAGCGGGAGTTCCAATGAGCAGTTCTTC. This translates into CASSLGSGSSNEQFF. The chain employs TRBV5-1 and TRBJ2-1; TRBD2 aligns across 9 bases. CDR3 length: 15 residues. CDR1 and CDR2 (germline): SGHRS, YFSETQ. The V and J ends lost 0 bases and 6 bases, in that order; junction bases with no gene match: 4.

V gene TRBV7-2 combines with J gene TRBJ2-7; D uncertain. From germline, CDR1 is SGHTA and CDR2 FQGNSA. The CDR3 is 15 amino acids. V was clipped by 6 bases and J by 0 bases, with 15 bases between them. The CDR3 DNA follows: TGTGCCAGCAGTCCCCGTTGGACCACCTCCTACGAGCAGTACTTC. This encodes CASSPRWTTSYEQYF.

The CDR3 here is CASSERAGGKYGYTF. CDR3 DNA sequence: TGTGCCAGCAGTGAACGCGCAGGGGGGAAATATGGCTACACCTTC. The chain has TRBV6-1 and TRBJ1-2; 7 nucleotides line up with TRBD1. This CDR3 is 15 amino acids long. Germline V lookup: CDR1 MNHNS, CDR2 SASEGT. V lost 2 bases, J lost 5 bases, and 8 bases stayed unmatched.

The V gene is TRBV11-2, the J gene TRBJ2-5, with 10 nucleotides matching TRBD2. V was clipped by 4 bases and J by 9 bases; unmatched bases: 8. CDR1 SGHAT and CDR2 FQNNGV come from the germline V gene. The CDR3 loop spans 14 amino acids. As DNA, the CDR3 is TGTGCCAGCAGCTCATCTAGCGGGAGTTGGGCCCAGTACTTC. Encoded protein: CASSSSSGSWAQYF.

The V call is TRBV7-2, the J call TRBJ2-5; 9 bases fit TRBD2. This CDR3 has 15 residues. The trim removed 2 bases at V and 2 bases at J, leaving 3 bases unmatched. Germline CDR1 and CDR2: SGHTA and FQGNSA. CDR3 region: CASSLNSGRQETQYF. For the CDR3, the DNA is TGTGCCAGCAGCTTAAATAGCGGGAGACAAGAGACCCAGTACTTC.

This clone has just one count. The CDR3 loop is CASSLEDGAPADTQYF. CDR3 nucleotide sequence: TGTGCCAGCAGCTTAGAGGACGGAGCCCCCGCAGATACGCAGTATTTT. The chain couples TRBV11-3 to TRBJ2-3; D not certain. The CDR3 spans 16 residues. Germline assignment: CDR1 SGHNT and CDR2 YENEEA. Trimming removed 0 bases at V and 4 bases at J, with 14 bases between.